This T cell receptor (beta chain) was recovered during a study of T-cell reconstitution after alpha-beta-depleted transplantation in children. Study-wide points: By about two months after transplant, alpha-beta T cells reportedly arose from several hundred graft clones that had expanded. Newly generated T cells supplied most T-cell counts and diversity one year post-transplant.

Using unique molecular identifiers, the investigators prepared the TCRbeta library. One entry per CDR3 protein, called by TCRdb with MiXCR from the PCR reads. The table shows about 260,000 distinct CDR3 sequences, with roughly 8% occurring only once. This CDR3 comprises 15 residues. Looked up from germline, CDR1 is KGHSH and CDR2 is LQKENI. Trimming removed 0 bases from V and 4 bases from J; junction bases left unmatched: 3. This clonotype occurred a few times. Its antigen is unknown. This clonotype originated in a male patient between 10 and 17 years old who had a stem cell transplant for acute lymphoblastic leukemia, so the T cells may come from the graft donor. The rearrangement uses TRBV18 and TRBJ1-2; 9 bases are a match to TRBD1. This specimen was PBMCs, mostly from graft donor cells, taken 180 days after TCRalphabeta/CD19-depleted stem cell transplant. The CDR3 coding sequence is TGTGCCAGCTCACCACCGGACAGGGGTGGCTATGGCTACACCTTC. Its protein product is CASSPPDRGGYGYTF.